This T cell receptor (beta chain) is drawn from a study of early T cells in non-severe SARS-CoV-2 infection. This clonotype was detected ten times or more. The antigen is not known. This CDR3 region has 14 residues. CDR1 and CDR2 from the germline V gene are SGHTA and FQGTGA. The V end was cut by 5 bases, the J end by 9 bases, with 17 bases between. The TCR library protocol was used to attach unique molecular identifiers. These identifiers were attached to individual cDNA molecules. TCRdb fed the 5' RACE reads into MiXCR, producing one record per CDR3 protein. This sample has approximately 28,000 distinct CDR3 sequences, with under 5.5% found just once. The study, taken as a whole, reports: VDJdb-based annotation leaned toward anti-spike CD8 responses and missed private and CD4 specificities.

The receptor comes from an adult who was a healthcare worker with PCR-confirmed SARS-CoV-2 infection or an uninfected control (not recorded which). The rearrangement uses TRBV7-3 and TRBJ2-1; the D call may be TRBD1 or TRBD2 (7 bases each). Sequencing used whole blood, obtained at baseline. CDR3 protein: CASSLETGRGEQFF. The CDR3 bases are TGTGCCAGCAGCCTGGAGACAGGGAGGGGTGAGCAGTTCTTC. Complete variable domain (other parts from reference TRBV7-3 and TRBJ2-1): GAGVSQTPSNKVTEKGKYVELRCDPISGHTALYWYRQSLGQGPEFLIYFQGTGAADDSGLPNDRFFAVRPEGSVSTLKIQRTERGDSAVYLCASSLETGRGEQFFGPGTRLTVL.